Listed here are 8 T cell receptor beta chains from one sample, sequenced in a study of shared clonotypes between healthy human individuals. TCRdb keeps only in-frame clones here, not all; method: immunoSEQ multiplex PCR. Of about 2.5 million clones listed, 85% to 95% are singletons. The sequenced material came from naive CD4+ T cells from PBMCs. Subset specified: CD45RA+ positively selected. All receptors come from a man aged 18 to 35 in good health. Some clones in this sample may be carry-over from other donors' samples.

The chain has TRBV4-2 and TRBJ2-3; D is possibly TRBD1 (5 bases). From germline, CDR1 is LGHNA and CDR2 YNFKEQ. Trimming removed 1 base at V and 4 bases at J, with 9 bases between. This CDR3 contains 14 residues. The CDR3 reads CASSQGGAPDTQYF. DNA of the CDR3: TGTGCCAGCAGCCAAGGTGGGGCCCCAGATACGCAGTATTTT.

The chain couples TRBV5-1 to TRBJ2-7, with 10 bases aligning to TRBD1. The junction had 10 bases not matched to a gene; V was cut back by 0 bases and J by 7 bases. Per germline, CDR1 SGHRS and CDR2 YFSETQ. The CDR3 loop spans 16 amino acids. DNA for the CDR3: TGCGCCAGCAGCTTGGCCTCGGGACAGGGGAATGGAGAGCAGTACTTC. It yields the protein CASSLASGQGNGEQYF.

As for this clone: This may be a read error: a much more frequent sequence differs by one nucleotide. The chain links TRBV5-5 to TRBJ1-5, with D perhaps matching TRBD1 (5 bases). V shed 3 bases and J shed 5 bases, with 6 bases lying between them. In germline, CDR1 is SGHKS, CDR2 YYEKEE (reference sequence). This CDR3 is built from 12 residues. The CDR3, as DNA: TGTGCCAGCAGCTGGGGGGATCAGCCCCAGCATTTT. Translation: CASSWGDQPQHF.

In DNA form, the CDR3 reads TGTGCCAGCAGCTCAAGCCAAGAGACCCAGTACTTC. It yields the protein CASSSSQETQYF. This chain links TRBV5-4 with TRBJ2-5; no clear D. Trimming pared 3 bases from V and 1 base from J, leaving 4 bases between. Germline loops: CDR1 SGHNT, CDR2 YYREEE (reference sequence). CDR3 size: 12 residues.

In regard to this clone: The sample carries other DNA sequences with the same CDR3. The CDR3 bases are TGTGCCAGCAGCTTAGTTGGGGGGGCCTACGAGCAGTACTTC. Protein sequence: CASSLVGGAYEQYF. The chain couples TRBV7-9 to TRBJ2-7; 7 nucleotides match TRBD2. V shed 1 base and J 2 bases; nucleotides not matched to a gene: 2. The CDR3 extends over 14 amino acids. Germline V gene data show CDR1 as SEHNR and CDR2 as FQNEAQ (reference sequence).

V is TRBV19 and J is TRBJ1-5; 7 nucleotides line up with TRBD1. CDR3 length equals 14 residues. CDR1 is LNHDA, CDR2 SQIVND, per germline (reference sequence). The V and J ends lost 5 bases and 4 bases, in that order; junction bases with no gene match: 5. The CDR3 protein is CASSPGQPNQPQHF. CDR3 nucleotides: TGTGCCAGTAGTCCGGGACAGCCAAATCAGCCCCAGCATTTT.

The gene calls are TRBV6-1 and TRBJ2-5, with 12 bases that match TRBD1. The CDR3 runs 16 residues. Looked up from germline, CDR1 is MNHNS and CDR2 is SASEGT. V gave up 4 bases and J gave up 5 bases; unmatched junction bases: 8. CDR3 DNA: TGTGCCAGCAGTGGAATGGGACAGGGGGCCGGGGAGACCCAGTACTTC. Residues: CASSGMGQGAGETQYF.

This clone appeared a single time. The chain joins TRBV9 to TRBJ2-2; D may be TRBD1 (6 bases). The CDR3 runs 15 residues. Germline-derived CDR1 and CDR2 are SGDLS and YYNGEE. V was trimmed by 6 bases and J by 0 bases, leaving 12 bases between them. The DNA of the CDR3 is TGTGCCAGCACTGTACAGGGCGCGAACACCGGGGAGCTGTTTTTT. Translation gives CASTVQGANTGELFF.